A selection of T cell receptor beta chains follows, all from one sample in a study of control samples from healthy donors and cancer patients. Data came from immunoSEQ multiplex PCR; TCRdb stores just in-frame clones and leaves some out. This repertoire shows about 140,000 clones, 75% to 95% found once; its top ten account for approximately 6.8%. The sample taken for sequencing was blood. The receptors shown here come from a man aged 18 to 30 in good health. The CDR3 runs from the conserved cysteine through the conserved F or W. Each record gives: J gene, clone size, D gene, V gene, CDR3 DNA, CDR3 protein. D genes are given only for firm matches. The size of a clone is reported for some rows only, either as once, few or many, or as a class for expanded clones.

>TRBJ1-2|.|.|TRBV30
TGTGCCTGGAGTGTCGCGGGGTTTATGCCCACCTTC
CAWSVAGFMPTF
>TRBJ1-1|.|.|TRBV6-5
TGTGCCAGCAATCTAGGCGCCAACATGAACACTGAAGCTTTCTTT
CASNLGANMNTEAFF
>TRBJ1-4|.|.|TRBV6-5
TGTGCCAGCAGTCCGGGGGAAAAACTGTTTTTT
CASSPGEKLFF
>TRBJ1-2|.|.|TRBV12-3/TRBV12-4
TGTGCCAGCACTTATGGGGGAGGCCATGGCTACACCTTC
CASTYGGGHGYTF
>TRBJ1-2|.|TRBD1|TRBV5-1
TGCGCCAGCAGCTCGGGAGGGACAGAGGATATCTATGGCTACACCTTC
CASSSGGTEDIYGYTF
>TRBJ2-5|.|.|TRBV7-3
TGTGCCAGCAGCCTCCGAGGGCTAGTCGGGGAGACCCAGTACTTC
CASSLRGLVGETQYF
>TRBJ1-1|.|TRBD1|TRBV5-1
TGCGCCAGCAGCTTGGTCCCAGGGGGCACTGAAGCTTTCTTT
CASSLVPGGTEAFF
>TRBJ1-1|.|.|TRBV9
TGTGCCAGCAGCGTAGCTCGGCCTCTTGGGCACCACACTGAAGCTTTCTTT
CASSVARPLGHHTEAFF
>TRBJ2-3|.|TRBD1|TRBV6-6
TGTGCCAGCAGTTACATACAGGGGAGCGATACGCAGTATTTT
CASSYIQGSDTQYF
>TRBJ1-3|.|.|TRBV5-1
TGCGCCAGCAGCCCGGACGGTTTGAATGGAAACACCATATATTTT
CASSPDGLNGNTIYF
>TRBJ1-1|once|.|TRBV7-7
TGTGCCACCTCTTTGCACCTCAACACTGAAGCTTTCTTT
CATSLHLNTEAFF
>TRBJ2-5|.|.|TRBV21-1
TGTGCCAGCAGCCGCGTACGACATTCCGAGACCCAGTACTTC
CASSRVRHSETQYF
>TRBJ2-3|.|.|TRBV7-3
TGTGCCAGCAGTGGTGCAAACACAGATACGCAGTATTTT
CASSGANTDTQYF
>TRBJ1-5|once|.|TRBV27
TGTGCCAGCAGTCAGCCCCATAGCAATCAGCCCCAGCATTTT
CASSQPHSNQPQHF
>TRBJ2-7|.|.|TRBV4-1
TGCGCCAGCAGTCCGGCCCGGGGGGAGCAGTACTTC
CASSPARGEQYF
>TRBJ2-3|.|.|TRBV7-3
TGTGCCAGCAGTCTGGTTTCAGGTGTCGCAGATACGCAGTATTTT
CASSLVSGVADTQYF